This T cell receptor (beta chain) was observed in a study of OX40 agonist ivuxolimab in advanced cancers. Assay: immunoSEQ multiplex PCR; the TCRdb copy retains only in-frame clones and omits some. Altogether 50,000 to 65,000 clones are present, 75% to 90% being singletons, with the ten largest covering less than 2%. Trimming took off 6 bases at V and 6 bases at J, with 15 bases between the two ends. Germline V lookup: CDR1 SGHVS, CDR2 FNYEAQ. This CDR3 has 15 amino acids. As concerns this clone: Its antigen remains unknown.

Study-wide results and limits: Fewer expanded clones were found on average in CD4+ than in CD8+ T cells.

V and J are TRBV7-6 and TRBJ1-6; tentatively, D is TRBD1 (5 bases). This TCR was sampled from an adult with an advanced solid tumor such as melanoma, head and neck, liver or kidney cancer. Sample: CD4+ or CD8+ T cells sorted from blood, taken in a trial of the OX40 agonist ivuxolimab. The DNA for the CDR3 is TGTGCCAGCAGTCCGAGGACTGGGGGTAATTCACCCCTCCACTTT. This codes for CASSPRTGGNSPLHF.